What follows describes a single T cell receptor (beta chain). The junction had 9 bases not matched to a gene; V was cut back by 3 bases and J by 8 bases. CDR1 and CDR2 from the germline V gene are LNHDA and SQIVND (reference sequence). This CDR3 has 15 residues. Assay used: immunoSEQ multiplex PCR; TCRdb lists only in-frame clones, some missing. The sample has 60,000 to 75,000 clones, roughly 86% seen once. The data originate from a study of control samples from healthy donors and cancer patients. The sequence was collected from a woman aged 45 to 65 with head and neck cancer. The chain carries TRBV19 and TRBJ1-4, with 7 bases that match TRBD1. Sequenced input: PBMCs. CDR3 region: CASSIEGARKEKLFF. CDR3 nucleotide sequence: TGTGCCAGTAGTATCGAGGGGGCCAGGAAGGAAAAACTGTTTTTT.